The entry that follows covers one TCR beta chain sequence. The antigen this receptor binds is unknown. Per-nucleotide qualities are absent, and no much larger clonotype sits a single base away. TCRbeta CDR3 regions were amplified from genomic DNA using the immunoSEQ Assay, a bias-controlled multiplex PCR. The authors' analysis ran thus. The number of nucleated cells in each sample was estimated from the amplification of reference gene primers within the assay. Sequence reads were collapsed and filtered to measure the absolute abundance of every unique TCRbeta CDR3 rearrangement. For each sample, productive Simpson clonality was calculated as the square root of Simpson's diversity index over productive rearrangements. TCRdb limited this immuneACCESS table to in-frame rearrangements with V and J called. A share of clones is missing; checked studies link under half to unresolved V genes, and the rest is unexplained. V and J calls and clone size follow that table, whereas D and trimming were derived from the DNA. For this sample the table gives around 60,000 clones, of which roughly nine tenths were detected only once. The leading ten clones occupy roughly 1.2% of the sample.

Each collaborating institution followed its own protocols to collect whole blood in K2EDTA tubes. For TCRbeta analysis, collaborator samples were shipped as frozen whole blood, as isolated PBMCs, or as DNA extracted from either sample type. This sample is drawn from a study of blood T cell repertoires in COVID-19 (dated by TCRdb to about 2020). With regard to the full study: The collaborator samples originated in the United States, Italy and Spain and spanned the acute and convalescent phases of COVID-19. The repertoires were released in a freely available public database intended as a resource for research on the immune response to SARS-CoV-2. The samples were drawn from the first 160 participants of the ongoing ImmuneRACE study and from more than 1,000 subjects provided by 6 global collaborators. The dataset comprised deeply sampled blood TCRbeta repertoires from subjects exposed to, actively infected with, or recovered from COVID-19. The prospective study material was composed of cDNA or gDNA derived from T cells, B-cell-depleted T cells, or PBMCs. Where HLA class I and class II types were available, the types were taken from metadata supplied by the sample provider, not from assay-based typing. The sample metadata nearly always contained a de-identified subject ID, COVID-19 status, age in years and sex. What the research found in general, with its limitations: The amount of clinical and demographic metadata varied by source and participant and was provided uncurated.

This receptor was identified in a man in his 60s with acute or convalescent COVID-19. The source material was peripheral blood.

The CDR3 has the sequence CASSFAGGTKTEAFF. In nucleotides, the sequence is TGTGCCAGCAGCTTTGCTGGGGGGACCAAAACTGAAGCTTTCTTT. The rearranged segments are TRBV7-3 and TRBJ1-1, with a tentative D gene TRBD1 over 5 matching bases. Based on the germline V gene, the CDR1 and CDR2 sequences are SGHTA and FQGTGA. Relative to germline, V is 3 bases shorter and J is 5 bases shorter, with 16 bases between their ends. Including the terminal cysteine and phenylalanine, the CDR3 comprises 15 residues. Just CDR3 DNA is preserved here, 45 bases in frame from base 1.